This T cell receptor (beta chain) appears in the sequencing data of a study of blood T cells in healthy people across ages. Study-level information: Through template switching, about one barcoded beta molecule was captured per two T cells, as measured in model experiments.

The sample holds many counts of this clonotype. The antigen remains unidentified. V shed 1 base and J 4 bases; nucleotides not matched to a gene: 3. Germline V lookup: CDR1 KGHDR, CDR2 SFDVKD. This CDR3 is built from 15 residues. Using a J-beta primer mix together with a sample-barcoded 5' primer, a second PCR was run for about 7 to 12 cycles. TCRdb re-called the 5' RACE reads through MiXCR, storing one row per CDR3 protein. Here the sample spans some 640,000 distinct CDR3 sequences, roughly 30% being singletons. Study findings and constraints: Unsorted PBMCs blocked a conclusive comparison of naive and antigen-experienced cells. More naive CD4+ cells and higher diversity marked long-lived donors relative to aged donors. With naive T cell percentage, TCR beta diversity showed a strong correlation.

The V and J genes are TRBV24-1 and TRBJ2-3, with 8 bases that match TRBD1. This TCR derives from a woman aged 80 or over in good health. Sequencing input: blood. The DNA for the CDR3 is TGTGCCACCAGTGATTTTGTACAGGGGGCAGATACGCAGTATTTT. Its protein is CATSDFVQGADTQYF.